This T cell receptor beta chain was sequenced for a study of T cell responses to AZD1222 COVID-19 vaccine. Whole-study results and caveats: Following two doses of AZD1222, Spike-specific TCR breadth and depth rose. Only a handful of AZD1222 recipients, several in all, had baseline seropositivity. Sampled repertoires all dated from after the peak T cell response.

Data came from immunoSEQ multiplex PCR; TCRdb stores just in-frame clones and leaves some out. The profile covers approximately 75,000 clones, with around 90% appearing a single time and over 1.1% taken by the ten largest. About this clone itself: Its antigen is still unknown.

Second-dose recipients at about 4 or about 12 weeks were treated as one pooled group. Sequencing was performed on peripheral blood, taken 28 days after the second AZD1222 dose. The clonotype comes from an adult who received the AZD1222 COVID-19 vaccine.

The CDR3 DNA follows: TGTGCCAGCAGTGAAAACAGGGTGACTGAAGCTTTCTTT. Its translation: CASSENRVTEAFF. The V gene is TRBV6-1, the J gene TRBJ1-1; TRBD1 is a possible D gene (6 bases). CDR3 size: 13 residues. CDR1 is MNHNS and CDR2 is SASEGT in the germline V gene. V gave up 2 bases and J gave up 5 bases, with 9 bases separating them.